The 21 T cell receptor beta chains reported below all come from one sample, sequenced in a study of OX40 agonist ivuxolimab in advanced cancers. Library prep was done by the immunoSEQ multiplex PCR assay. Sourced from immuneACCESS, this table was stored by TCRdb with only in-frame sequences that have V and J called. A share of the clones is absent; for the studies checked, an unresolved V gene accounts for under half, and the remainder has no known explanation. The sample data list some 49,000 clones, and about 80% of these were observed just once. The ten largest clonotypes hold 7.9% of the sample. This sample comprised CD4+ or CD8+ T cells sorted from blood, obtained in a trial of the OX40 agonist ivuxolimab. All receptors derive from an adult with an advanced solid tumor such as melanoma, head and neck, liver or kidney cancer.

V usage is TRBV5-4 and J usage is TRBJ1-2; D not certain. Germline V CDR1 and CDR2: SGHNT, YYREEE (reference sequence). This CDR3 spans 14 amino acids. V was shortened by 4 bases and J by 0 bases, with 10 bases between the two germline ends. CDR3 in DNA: TGTGCCAGCAGCCCCGGACTTCCTAACTATGGCTACACCTTC. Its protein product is CASSPGLPNYGYTF.

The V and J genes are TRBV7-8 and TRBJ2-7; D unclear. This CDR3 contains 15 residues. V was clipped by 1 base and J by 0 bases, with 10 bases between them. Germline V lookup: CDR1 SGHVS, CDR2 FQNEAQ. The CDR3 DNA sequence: TGTGCCAGCAGCTTAGTTCGAGACTTCTCCTACGAGCAGTACTTC. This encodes CASSLVRDFSYEQYF.

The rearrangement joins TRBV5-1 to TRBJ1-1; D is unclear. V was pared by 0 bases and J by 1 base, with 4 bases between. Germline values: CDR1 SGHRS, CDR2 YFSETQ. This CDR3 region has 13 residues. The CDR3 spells CASSLDPNTEAFF. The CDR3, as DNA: TGCGCCAGCAGCTTGGATCCGAACACTGAAGCTTTCTTT.

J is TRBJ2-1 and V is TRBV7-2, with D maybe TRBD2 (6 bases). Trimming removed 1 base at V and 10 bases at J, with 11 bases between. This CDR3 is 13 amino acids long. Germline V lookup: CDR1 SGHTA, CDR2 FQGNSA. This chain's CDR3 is CASSLVSGVEQFF. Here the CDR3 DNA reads TGTGCCAGCAGCTTAGTCTCGGGAGTGGAGCAGTTCTTC.

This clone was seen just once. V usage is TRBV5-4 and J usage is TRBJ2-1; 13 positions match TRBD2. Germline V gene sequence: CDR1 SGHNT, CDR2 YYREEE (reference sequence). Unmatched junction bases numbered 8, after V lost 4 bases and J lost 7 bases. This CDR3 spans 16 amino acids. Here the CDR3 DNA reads TGTGCCAGCAGCCCGACTAGCGGGAGGCCGCGGAATGAGCAGTTCTTC. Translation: CASSPTSGRPRNEQFF.

Here the CDR3 reads CASSPDRVRAFF. The CDR3 DNA sequence: TGTGCCAGCAGTCCGGACAGGGTAAGGGCTTTCTTT. This chain uses TRBV6-5 with TRBJ1-1; 8 nucleotides align to TRBD1. This CDR3 contains 12 residues. The germline CDR1 and CDR2 sequences are MNHEY and SVGAGI. V gave up 5 bases and J gave up 11 bases; unmatched junction bases: 7.

The CDR3 sequence is CASGQSGQIYEQYF. The DNA for the CDR3 is TGTGCCAGCGGGCAGAGCGGGCAGATCTACGAGCAGTACTTC. This chain links TRBV5-6 with TRBJ2-7, with D maybe TRBD2 (6 bases). This CDR3 is built from 14 residues. The germline CDR1 and CDR2 sequences are SGHDT and YYEEEE. V lost 7 bases and J 3 bases, leaving 17 bases between the germline ends.

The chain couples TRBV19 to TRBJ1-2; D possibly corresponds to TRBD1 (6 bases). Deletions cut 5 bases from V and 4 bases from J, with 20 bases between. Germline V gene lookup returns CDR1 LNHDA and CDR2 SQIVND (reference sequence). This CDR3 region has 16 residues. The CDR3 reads CASSPAGVVTSYGYTF. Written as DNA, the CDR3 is TGTGCCAGTAGTCCTGCAGGGGTCGTGACGTCCTATGGCTACACCTTC.

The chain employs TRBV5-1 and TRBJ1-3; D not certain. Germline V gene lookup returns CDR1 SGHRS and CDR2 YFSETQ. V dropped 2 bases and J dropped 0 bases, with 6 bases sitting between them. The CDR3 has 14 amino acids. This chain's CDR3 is CASSFLGSGNTIYF. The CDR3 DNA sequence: TGCGCCAGCAGCTTTTTGGGCTCTGGAAACACCATATATTTT.

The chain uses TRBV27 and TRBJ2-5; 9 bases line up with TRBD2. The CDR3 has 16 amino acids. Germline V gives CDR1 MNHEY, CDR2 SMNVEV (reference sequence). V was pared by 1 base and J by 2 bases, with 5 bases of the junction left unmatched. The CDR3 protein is CASSLFRSGGQETQYF. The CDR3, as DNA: TGTGCCAGCAGTTTATTTCGGAGCGGGGGGCAAGAGACCCAGTACTTC.

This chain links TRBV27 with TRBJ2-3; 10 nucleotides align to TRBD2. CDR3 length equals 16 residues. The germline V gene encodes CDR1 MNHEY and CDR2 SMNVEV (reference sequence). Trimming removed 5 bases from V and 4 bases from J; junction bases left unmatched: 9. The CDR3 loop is CASSLSLAGVPDTQYF. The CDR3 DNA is TGTGCCAGCAGTCTAAGTCTAGCGGGAGTCCCAGATACGCAGTATTTT.

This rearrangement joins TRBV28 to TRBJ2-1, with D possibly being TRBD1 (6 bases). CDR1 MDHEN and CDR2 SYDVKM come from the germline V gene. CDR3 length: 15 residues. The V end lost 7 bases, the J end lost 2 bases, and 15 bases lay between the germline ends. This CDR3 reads CASTPNQGTYNEQFF. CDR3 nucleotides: TGTGCCAGCACCCCGAATCAGGGGACCTACAATGAGCAGTTCTTC.

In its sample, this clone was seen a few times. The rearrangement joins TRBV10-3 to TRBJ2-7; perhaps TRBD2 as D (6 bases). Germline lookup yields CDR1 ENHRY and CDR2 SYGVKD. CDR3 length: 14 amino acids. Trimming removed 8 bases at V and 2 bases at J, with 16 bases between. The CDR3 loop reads CAIGAGTSTYEQYF. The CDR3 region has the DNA TGTGCCATCGGGGCGGGGACTTCAACCTACGAGCAGTACTTC.

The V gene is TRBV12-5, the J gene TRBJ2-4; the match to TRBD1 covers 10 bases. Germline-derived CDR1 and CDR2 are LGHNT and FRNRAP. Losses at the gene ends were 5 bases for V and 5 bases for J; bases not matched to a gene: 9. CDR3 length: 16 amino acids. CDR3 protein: CASGRPGTGEQNIQYF. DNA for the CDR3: TGTGCTAGTGGTCGACCCGGGACAGGGGAGCAAAACATTCAGTACTTC.

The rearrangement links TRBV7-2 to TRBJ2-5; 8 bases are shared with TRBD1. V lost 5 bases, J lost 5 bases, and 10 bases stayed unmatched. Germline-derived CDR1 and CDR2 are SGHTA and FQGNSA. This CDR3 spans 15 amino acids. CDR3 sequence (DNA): TGTGCCAGCAGCCCCCGACAGGGGATAGTTGAGACCCAGTACTTC. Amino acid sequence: CASSPRQGIVETQYF.

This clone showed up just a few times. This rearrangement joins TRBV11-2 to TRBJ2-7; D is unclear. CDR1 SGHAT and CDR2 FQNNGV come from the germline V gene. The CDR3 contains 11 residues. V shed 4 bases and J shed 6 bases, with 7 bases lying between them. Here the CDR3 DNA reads TGTGCCAGCAGCTCTCAGCTCGAGCAGTACTTC. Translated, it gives CASSSQLEQYF.

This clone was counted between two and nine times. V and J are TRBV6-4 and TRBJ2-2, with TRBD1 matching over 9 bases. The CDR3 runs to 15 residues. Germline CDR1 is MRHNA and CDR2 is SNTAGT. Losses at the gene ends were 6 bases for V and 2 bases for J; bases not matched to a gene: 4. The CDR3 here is CASSTGQGNTGELFF. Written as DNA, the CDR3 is TGTGCCAGCAGCACGGGACAGGGTAACACCGGGGAGCTGTTTTTT.

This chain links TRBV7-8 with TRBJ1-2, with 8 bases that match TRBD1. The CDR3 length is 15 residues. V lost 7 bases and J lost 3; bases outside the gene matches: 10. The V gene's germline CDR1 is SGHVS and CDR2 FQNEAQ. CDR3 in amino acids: CASKGRGQVDYGYTF. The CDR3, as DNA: TGTGCCAGCAAGGGCAGGGGGCAAGTAGACTATGGCTACACCTTC.

CDR3 bases: TGCGCCAGCAGCGTGCAGGGAGTGAACACTGAAGCTTTCTTT. This codes for CASSVQGVNTEAFF. This chain joins TRBV5-1 and TRBJ1-1, with D maybe TRBD1 (5 bases). V lost 4 bases, J lost 0 bases, and 10 bases lay in between. This CDR3 contains 14 residues. Germline CDR1 and CDR2: SGHRS and YFSETQ. The whole variable domain, remainder taken from reference TRBV5-1 and TRBJ1-1, is KAGVTQTPRYLIKTRGQQVTLSCSPISGHRSVSWYQQTPGQGLQFLFEYFSETQRNKGNFPGRFSGRQFSNSRSEMNVSTLELGDSALYLCASSVQGVNTEAFFGQGTRLTVV.

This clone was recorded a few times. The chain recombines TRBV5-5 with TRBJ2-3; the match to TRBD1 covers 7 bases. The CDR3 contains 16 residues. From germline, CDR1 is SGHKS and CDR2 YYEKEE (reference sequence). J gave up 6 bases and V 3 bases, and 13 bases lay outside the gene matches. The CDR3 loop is CASSSPGQTSGDTQYF. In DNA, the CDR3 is TGTGCCAGCAGCTCCCCGGGACAGACATCGGGGGATACGCAGTATTTT. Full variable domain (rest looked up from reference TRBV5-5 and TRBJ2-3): DAGVTQSPTHLIKTRGQQVTLRCSPISGHKSVSWYQQVLGQGPQFIFQYYEKEERGRGNFPDRFSARQFPNYSSELNVNALLLGDSALYLCASSSPGQTSGDTQYFGPGTRLTVL.

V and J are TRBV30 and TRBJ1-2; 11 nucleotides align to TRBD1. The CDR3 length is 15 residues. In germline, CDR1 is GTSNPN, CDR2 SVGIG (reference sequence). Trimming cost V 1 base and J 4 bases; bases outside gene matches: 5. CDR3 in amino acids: CAWSGRTGGSYGYTF. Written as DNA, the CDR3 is TGTGCCTGGAGTGGCCGGACAGGGGGCAGCTATGGCTACACCTTC.